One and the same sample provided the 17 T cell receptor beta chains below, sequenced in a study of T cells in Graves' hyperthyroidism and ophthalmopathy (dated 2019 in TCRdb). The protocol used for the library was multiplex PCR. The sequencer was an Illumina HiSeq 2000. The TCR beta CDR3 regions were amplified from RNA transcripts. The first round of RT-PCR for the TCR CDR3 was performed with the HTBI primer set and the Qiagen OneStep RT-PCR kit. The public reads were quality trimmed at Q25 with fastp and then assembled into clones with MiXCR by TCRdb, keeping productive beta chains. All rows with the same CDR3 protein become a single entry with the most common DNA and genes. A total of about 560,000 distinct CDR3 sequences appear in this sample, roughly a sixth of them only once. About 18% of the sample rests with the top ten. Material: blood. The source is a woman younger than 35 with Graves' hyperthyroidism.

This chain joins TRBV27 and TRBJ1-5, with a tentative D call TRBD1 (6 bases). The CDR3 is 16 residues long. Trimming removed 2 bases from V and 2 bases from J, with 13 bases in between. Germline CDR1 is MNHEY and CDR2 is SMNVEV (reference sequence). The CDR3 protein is CASSLRGQDGNQPQHF. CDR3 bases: TGTGCCAGCAGTTTACGGGGGCAGGATGGCAATCAGCCCCAGCATTTT.

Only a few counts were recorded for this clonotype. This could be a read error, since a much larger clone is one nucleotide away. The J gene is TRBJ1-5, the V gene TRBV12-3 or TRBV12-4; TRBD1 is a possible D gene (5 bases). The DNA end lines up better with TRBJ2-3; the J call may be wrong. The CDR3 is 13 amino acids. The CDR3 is CASTQGSNQPQYF. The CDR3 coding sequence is TGTGCCAGCACTCAGGGTTCCAATCAGCCCCAGTATTTT.

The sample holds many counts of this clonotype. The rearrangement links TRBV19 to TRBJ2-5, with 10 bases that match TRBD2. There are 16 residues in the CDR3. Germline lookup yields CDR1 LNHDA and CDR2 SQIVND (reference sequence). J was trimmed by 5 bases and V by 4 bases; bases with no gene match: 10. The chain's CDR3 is CASSTWTSGGSETQYF. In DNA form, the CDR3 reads TGTGCCAGTAGTACCTGGACTAGCGGTGGTTCGGAGACCCAGTACTTC.

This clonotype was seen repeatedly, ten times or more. The DNA of the CDR3 is TGTGCCAGCAGTTTTTTCATAACGGGTGGAAACACCATATATTTT. Translated: CASSFFITGGNTIYF. V is TRBV12-3 or TRBV12-4 and J is TRBJ1-3; D gene uncertain. Trimming took off 3 bases at V and 3 bases at J, with 12 bases between the two ends. The CDR3 runs 15 residues.

CDR3 protein: CASSGNTGFLEKLFF. CDR3 bases: TGTGCCAGCAGTGGGAATACGGGGTTTCTTGAAAAACTGTTTTTT. The chain links TRBV28 to TRBJ1-4; D is uncertain. V shed 5 bases and J shed 7 bases, with 17 bases lying between them. Looked up from germline, CDR1 is MDHEN and CDR2 is SYDVKM. The CDR3 extends over 15 amino acids.

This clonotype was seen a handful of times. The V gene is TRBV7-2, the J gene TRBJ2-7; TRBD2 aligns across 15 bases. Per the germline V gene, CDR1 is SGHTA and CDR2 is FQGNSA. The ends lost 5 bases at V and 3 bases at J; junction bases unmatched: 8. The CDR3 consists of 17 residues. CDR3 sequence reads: CASSPGGLAGGNYEQYF. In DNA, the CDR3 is TGTGCCAGCAGCCCGGGAGGACTAGCGGGAGGGAACTACGAGCAGTACTTC.

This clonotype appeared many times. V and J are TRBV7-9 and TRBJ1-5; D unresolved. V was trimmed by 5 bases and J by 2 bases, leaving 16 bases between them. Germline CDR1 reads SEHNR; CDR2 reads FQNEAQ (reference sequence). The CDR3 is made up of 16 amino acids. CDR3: CASSDWRGRGNQPQHF. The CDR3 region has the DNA TGTGCCAGCAGCGATTGGCGGGGTAGGGGCAATCAGCCCCAGCATTTT.

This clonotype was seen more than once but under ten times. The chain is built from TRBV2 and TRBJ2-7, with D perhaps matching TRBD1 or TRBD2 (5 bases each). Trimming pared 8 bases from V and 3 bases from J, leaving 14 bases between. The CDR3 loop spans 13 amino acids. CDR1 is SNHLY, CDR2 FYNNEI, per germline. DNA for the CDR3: TGTGCCAGCGGGTGGGACGGAGGCTACGAGCAGTACTTC. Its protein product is CASGWDGGYEQYF.

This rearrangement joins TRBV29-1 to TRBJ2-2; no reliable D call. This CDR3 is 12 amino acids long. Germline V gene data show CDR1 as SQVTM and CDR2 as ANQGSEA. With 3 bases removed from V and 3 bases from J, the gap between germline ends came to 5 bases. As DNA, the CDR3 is TGCAGCGTTGACACTGACACCGGGGAGCTGTTTTTT. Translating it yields CSVDTDTGELFF.

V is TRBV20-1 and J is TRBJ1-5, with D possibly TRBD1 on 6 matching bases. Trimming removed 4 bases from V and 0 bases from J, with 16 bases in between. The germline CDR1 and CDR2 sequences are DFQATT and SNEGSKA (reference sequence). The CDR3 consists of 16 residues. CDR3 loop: CSAKGGGGYSNQPQHF. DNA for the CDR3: TGCAGTGCTAAGGGGGGGGGTGGTTATAGCAATCAGCCCCAGCATTTT.

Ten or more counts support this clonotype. The DNA for the CDR3 is TGTGCCAGCAGTGGGGGGGGTCTGACTGAAGCTTTCTTT. Protein: CASSGGGLTEAFF. This rearrangement joins TRBV27 to TRBJ1-1; possible D gene TRBD1, 5 bases. The V gene's germline CDR1 is MNHEY and CDR2 SMNVEV (reference sequence). The CDR3 consists of 13 residues. V lost 5 bases, J lost 5 bases, and 12 bases lay in between.

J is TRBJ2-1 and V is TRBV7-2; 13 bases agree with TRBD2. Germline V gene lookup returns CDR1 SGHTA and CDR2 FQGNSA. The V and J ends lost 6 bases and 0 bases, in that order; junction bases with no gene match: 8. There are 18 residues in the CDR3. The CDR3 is CASRPTSGGVSSYNEQFF. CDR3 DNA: TGTGCCAGCAGACCTACTAGCGGGGGGGTGAGCTCCTACAATGAGCAGTTCTTC.

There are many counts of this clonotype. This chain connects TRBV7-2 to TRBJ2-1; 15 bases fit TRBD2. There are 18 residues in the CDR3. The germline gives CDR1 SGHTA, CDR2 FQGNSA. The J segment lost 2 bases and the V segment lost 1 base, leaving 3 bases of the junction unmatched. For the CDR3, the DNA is TGTGCCAGCAGCTTAGGATGGACTAGCGGGAGGGCCTACAATGAGCAGTTCTTC. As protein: CASSLGWTSGRAYNEQFF.

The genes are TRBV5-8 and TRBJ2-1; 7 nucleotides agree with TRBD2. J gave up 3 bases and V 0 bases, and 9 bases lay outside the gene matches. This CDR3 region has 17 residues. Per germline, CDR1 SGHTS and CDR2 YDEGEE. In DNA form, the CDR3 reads TGTGCCAGCAGCTTGGCCGCTCTGAGCGGGATCTACAATGAGCAGTTCTTC. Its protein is CASSLAALSGIYNEQFF.

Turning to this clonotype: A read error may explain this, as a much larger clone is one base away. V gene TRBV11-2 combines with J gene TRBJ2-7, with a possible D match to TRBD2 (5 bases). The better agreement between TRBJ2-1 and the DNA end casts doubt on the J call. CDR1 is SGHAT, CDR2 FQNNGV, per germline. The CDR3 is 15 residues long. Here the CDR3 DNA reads TGTGCCAGCAGCTTAGATCAACGGGGAACCTACGAGCAGTTCTTC. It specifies CASSLDQRGTYEQFF.

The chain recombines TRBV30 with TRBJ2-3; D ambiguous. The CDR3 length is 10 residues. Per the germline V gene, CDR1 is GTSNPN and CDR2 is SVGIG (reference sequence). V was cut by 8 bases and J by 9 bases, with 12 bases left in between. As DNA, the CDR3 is TGTGCCAGCTCCACGGGCACGCAGTATTTT. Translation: CASSTGTQYF. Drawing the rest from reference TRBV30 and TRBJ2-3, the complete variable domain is SQTIHQWPATLVQPVGSPLSLECTVEGTSNPNLYWYRQAAGRGLQLLFYSVGIGQISSEVPQNLSASRPQDRQFILSSKKLLLSDSGFYLCASSTGTQYFGPGTRLTVL.

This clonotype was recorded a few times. The CDR3 DNA reads as TGTGCCAGCAGAGACAGGGGCGGTGAGCAGTTCTTC. It yields the protein CASRDRGGEQFF. The V gene is TRBV12-3 or TRBV12-4, the J gene TRBJ2-1; TRBD1 agrees at 8 bases. After removal of 6 bases from V and 9 bases from J, the junction contained 4 bases not matched to a gene. The CDR3 is 12 amino acids.